Following are 6 T cell receptor beta chains from one sample sequenced in a study of blood T cell repertoires in COVID-19. Only in-frame clones appear in the TCRdb table, and some are missing; sequencing was by immunoSEQ multiplex PCR. The sample includes 15,000 to 20,000 clones, 85% to 90% of them seen just once. The sequencing input was peripheral blood. All receptors derive from a man aged 65-85 years with acute or convalescent COVID-19.

J is TRBJ1-5 and V is TRBV19; perhaps TRBD1 as D (5 bases). This CDR3 spans 14 amino acids. Germline V gives CDR1 LNHDA, CDR2 SQIVND (reference sequence). The V end was cut by 10 bases, the J end by 3 bases, with 16 bases between. CDR3 sequence: CATGGRQTNQPQHF. The DNA of the CDR3 is TGTGCCACCGGGGGGAGACAGACCAATCAGCCCCAGCATTTT.

This chain links TRBV12-5 with TRBJ2-1; perhaps TRBD2 as D (6 bases). The CDR3 sequence is 14 residues long. The V end lost 7 bases, the J end lost 10 bases, and 20 bases lay between the germline ends. CDR1 is LGHNT, CDR2 FRNRAP, per germline. CDR3 nucleotide sequence: TGTGCTAGTGTCCGTAGCGGCCTGAGCCTCGAGCAGTTCTTC. It is translated as CASVRSGLSLEQFF.

The chain carries TRBV7-9 and TRBJ2-1, with 11 bases aligning to TRBD1. V dropped 5 bases and J dropped 0; count of bases not matched to a gene: 12. CDR1 and CDR2 (germline): SEHNR, FQNEAQ (reference sequence). This CDR3 comprises 19 residues. The CDR3 here is CASSTRTGGGRSSYNEQFF. The CDR3 nucleotides are TGTGCCAGCAGCACTAGGACAGGGGGCGGTCGAAGCTCCTACAATGAGCAGTTCTTC.

The chain combines TRBV14 with TRBJ1-4, with 7 bases fitting TRBD1. CDR1 is SGHDN, CDR2 FVKESK, per germline. This CDR3 has 16 residues. V shed 1 base and J 2 bases; nucleotides not matched to a gene: 4. As DNA, the CDR3 is TGTGCCAGCAGCCAAGGAGACAGGGCCACTAATGAAAAACTGTTTTTT. The encoded protein is CASSQGDRATNEKLFF.

This clone was counted only a few times. This chain uses TRBV19 with TRBJ1-3, with 7 bases lining up with TRBD1. Germline CDR1 LNHDA, CDR2 SQIVND (reference sequence). The CDR3 extends over 18 amino acids. V was pared by 3 bases and J by 0 bases, with 11 bases of the junction left unmatched. This CDR3 is CASSIRGEGGLSGNTIYF. CDR3 DNA: TGTGCCAGTAGTATTCGAGGCGAAGGGGGCCTCTCTGGAAACACCATATATTTT.

This rearrangement joins TRBV7-2 to TRBJ2-1; 9 bases align to TRBD1. With 1 base clipped from V and 5 bases from J, the junction kept 3 bases outside the gene matches. The CDR3 length is 15 residues. Germline V CDR1 and CDR2: SGHTA, FQGNSA. CDR3 nucleotide sequence: TGTGCCAGCAGCTTAGTGGGGACAGGGAACAATGAGCAGTTCTTC. It is translated as CASSLVGTGNNEQFF.